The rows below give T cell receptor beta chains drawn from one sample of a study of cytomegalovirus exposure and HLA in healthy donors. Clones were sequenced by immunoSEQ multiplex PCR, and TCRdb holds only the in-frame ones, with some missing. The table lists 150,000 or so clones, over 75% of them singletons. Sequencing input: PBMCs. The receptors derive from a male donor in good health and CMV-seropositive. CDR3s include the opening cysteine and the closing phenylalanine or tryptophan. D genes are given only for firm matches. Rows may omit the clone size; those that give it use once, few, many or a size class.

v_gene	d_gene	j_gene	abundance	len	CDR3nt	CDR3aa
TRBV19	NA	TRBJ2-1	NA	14	TGTGCCAGTAGAGACTCCGGGTATGACAATGAGCAGTTCTTC	CASRDSGYDNEQFF
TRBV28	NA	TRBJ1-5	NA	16	TGTGCCAGCAGCTACATCGGGGGTTTAGGCAATCAGCCCCAGCATTTT	CASSYIGGLGNQPQHF
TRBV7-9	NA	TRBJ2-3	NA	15	TGTGCCAGCAGCTTAACGACATCCAGCACAGATACGCAGTATTTT	CASSLTTSSTDTQYF
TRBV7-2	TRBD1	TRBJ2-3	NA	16	TGTGCCAGCAGCTTAGTGGACGGAAGGGGGCCAGATACGCAGTATTTT	CASSLVDGRGPDTQYF
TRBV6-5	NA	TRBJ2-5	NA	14	TGTGCCAGCAGCAAAGGCCAGGGGTTGAAGACCCAGTACTTC	CASSKGQGLKTQYF
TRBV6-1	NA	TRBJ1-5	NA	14	TGTGCCAGCATCCTCCGGGACAATAATCAGCCCCAGCATTTT	CASILRDNNQPQHF
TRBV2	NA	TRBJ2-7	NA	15	TGTGCCAGCAGTGAATCTATCGGACAGTTTAATACGCAGTACTTC	CASSESIGQFNTQYF
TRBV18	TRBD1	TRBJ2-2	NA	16	TGTGCCAGCTCACCACTAGGGACAGCAAACACCGGGGAGCTGTTTTTT	CASSPLGTANTGELFF
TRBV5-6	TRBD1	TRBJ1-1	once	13	TGTGCCAGCAGCCCTACAGGGGGCCCTGAAGCTTTCTTT	CASSPTGGPEAFF
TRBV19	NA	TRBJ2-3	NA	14	TGTGCCAGTAGTTACGGGAAGATCACAGATACGCAGTATTTT	CASSYGKITDTQYF
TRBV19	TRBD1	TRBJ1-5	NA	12	TGTGCCAGTACCGGACAGGCCCAGCCCCAGCATTTT	CASTGQAQPQHF
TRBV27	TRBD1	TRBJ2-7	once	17	TGTGCCAGCAGTTTATTTCGGACAGGGGAATCCGGCGGCCATGTGTACTTC	CASSLFRTGESGGHVYF
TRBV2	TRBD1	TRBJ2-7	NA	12	TGTGCCAGCAGAGCAAGGGACAGCGAGCAGTACTTC	CASRARDSEQYF
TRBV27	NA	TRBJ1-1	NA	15	TGTGCCAGCAGTTTTACCGATCCAGTGAACACTGAAGCTTTCTTT	CASSFTDPVNTEAFF
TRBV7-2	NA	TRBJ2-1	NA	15	TGTGCCAGCAGCTTAGAGAAGGGGGCCTACAATGAGCAGTTCTTC	CASSLEKGAYNEQFF
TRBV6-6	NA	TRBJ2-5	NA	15	TGTGCCAGCAGTTACCCCAGGGCCAAACAAGAGACCCAGTACTTC	CASSYPRAKQETQYF
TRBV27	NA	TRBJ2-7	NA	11	TGTGCCAGCAGTTTTTCCAACGAGCAGTACTTC	CASSFSNEQYF
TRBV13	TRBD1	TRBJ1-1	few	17	TGTGCCAGCCAACCAAAAGGGACAGGTCTCTCTTACACTGAAGCTTTCTTT	CASQPKGTGLSYTEAFF
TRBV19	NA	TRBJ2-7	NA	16	TGTGCCAGTAGTATAGGGGAGGAGAAATTATTCTACGAGCAGTACTTC	CASSIGEEKLFYEQYF
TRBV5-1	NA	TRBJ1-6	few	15	TGCGCCAGCAGCTTGGAGGGGCTGGGGAATTCACCCCTCCACTTT	CASSLEGLGNSPLHF
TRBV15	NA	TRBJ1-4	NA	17	TGTGCCACCAGCAGAGATCCTCCCGGGAAAGCTAATGAAAAACTGTTTTTT	CATSRDPPGKANEKLFF
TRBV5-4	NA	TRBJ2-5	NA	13	TGTGCCAGCAGCCCCCTAGTGGGTGAGACCCAGTACTTC	CASSPLVGETQYF
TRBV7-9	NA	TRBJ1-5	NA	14	TGTGCCAGCAGCTTAACACAGGGCAATCAGCCCCAGCATTTT	CASSLTQGNQPQHF
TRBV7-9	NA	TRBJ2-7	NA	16	TGTTCCAGCAGCTTAGAGGGATCCAGGGTCCCCTACGAGCAGTACTTC	CSSSLEGSRVPYEQYF
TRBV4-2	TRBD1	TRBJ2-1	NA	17	TGTGCCAGCAGCCAAGGGGACAGGGGGAGCTCCTACAATGAGCAGTTCTTC	CASSQGDRGSSYNEQFF
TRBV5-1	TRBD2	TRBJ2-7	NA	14	TGCGCCAGCAGCTCGGGACTACTTCCCTACGAGCAGTACTTC	CASSSGLLPYEQYF
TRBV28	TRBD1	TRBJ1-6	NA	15	TGTGCCAGCAGTCCTCGGACAGGAAATAATTCACCCCTCCACTTT	CASSPRTGNNSPLHF